This T cell receptor beta chain appears in the sequencing data of a study of blood T cell repertoires in COVID-19. How the authors handled the data: Amplified reference gene primers provided the basis for estimating nucleated cell counts. The data were produced by immunoSEQ multiplex PCR, yet TCRdb's version contains in-frame clones alone and is incomplete. V, J and clone size were drawn from that table, and D and trimming were deduced from the DNA. The repertoire holds around 270,000 clones, with roughly nine tenths as singletons. Between the trimmed V and J ends, which lost 7 bases and 4 bases, there was a span of 19 bases. Germline CDR1 is SEHNR and CDR2 is FQNEAQ (reference sequence). The CDR3 loop spans 15 amino acids.

The V call is TRBV7-9, the J call TRBJ1-2, with D possibly being TRBD1 (6 bases). This receptor was obtained from a man aged 35 to 55 who had recovered from COVID-19. The sequenced sample was peripheral blood. CDR3 protein: CASTPGLGGLYGYTF. DNA of the CDR3: TGTGCCAGCACCCCAGGGCTGGGGGGGCTCTATGGCTACACCTTC.